The 27 T cell receptor beta chains in this list originate from one sample, sequenced in a study of blood T cell repertoires in COVID-19. Only in-frame clones appear in the TCRdb table, and some are missing; sequencing was by immunoSEQ multiplex PCR. The profile shows 150,000 or so clones, roughly nine tenths of them singletons. Sequencing used peripheral blood. The source of these receptors is a man aged 18-30 years with COVID-19, enrolled during active disease.

The rearrangement uses TRBV30 and TRBJ2-1; no definite D call. The CDR3 sequence is 15 residues long. From germline, CDR1 is GTSNPN and CDR2 SVGIG (reference sequence). V gave up 4 bases and J gave up 6 bases, with 19 bases separating them. The chain's CDR3 is CAWMSTSEFLNEQFF. The CDR3 DNA is TGTGCCTGGATGAGTACGTCGGAGTTTCTCAATGAGCAGTTCTTC.

This clone has a count of ten or more. The chain combines TRBV27 with TRBJ1-2, with D possibly TRBD1 on 6 matching bases. CDR1 is MNHEY, CDR2 SMNVEV, per germline (reference sequence). The CDR3 runs to 16 residues. Between the trimmed V and J ends, which lost 3 bases and 5 bases, there was a span of 19 bases. CDR3 sequence reads: CASSFSSNRERYGYTF. The CDR3 bases are TGTGCCAGCAGTTTTTCCTCCAACAGGGAGAGGTATGGCTACACCTTC.

The chain links TRBV3-1 (or the pseudogene TRBV3-2) to TRBJ2-2; D may be TRBD2 (6 bases). V was trimmed by 5 bases and J by 10 bases, leaving 26 bases between them. Germline CDR1 LGHDT, CDR2 YNNKEL (reference sequence). This CDR3 spans 17 amino acids. The DNA of the CDR3 is TGTGCCAGCAGCAGAGCCGGACGGGGGTCGCCGCGTTTGGAGCTGTTTTTT. Translation gives CASSRAGRGSPRLELFF.

The rearrangement uses TRBV28 and TRBJ1-1, with 10 bases fitting TRBD1. V was clipped by 8 bases and J by 0 bases; unmatched bases: 9. Germline V gene data show CDR1 as MDHEN and CDR2 as SYDVKM. CDR3 length: 16 residues. This CDR3 is CASFLGQGDLNTEAFF. The DNA of the CDR3 is TGTGCCAGCTTTCTTGGACAGGGGGACTTGAACACTGAAGCTTTCTTT.

This chain connects TRBV6-4 to TRBJ2-3, with D perhaps matching TRBD2 (7 bases). The germline gives CDR1 MRHNA, CDR2 SNTAGT. The CDR3 length is 16 residues. The V end lost 0 bases, the J end lost 1 base, and 11 bases lay between the germline ends. The DNA of the CDR3 is TGTGCCAGCAGTGACTCGGAGGGGGGGGGCACAGATACGCAGTATTTT. Translated: CASSDSEGGGTDTQYF.

Comments on this clone: At one of its ends the junction is not consistent with the germline gene, which may arise from a read error. The chain recombines TRBV6-5 with TRBJ2-7, with TRBD2 matching over 13 bases. This CDR3 spans 15 amino acids. Germline V gene data show CDR1 as MNHEY and CDR2 as SVGAGI. CDR3 residues: CASRIGLAGEYVQYF. The CDR3 bases are TGTGCCAGCAGGATTGGACTAGCGGGGGAATACGTGCAGTACTTC.

This chain links TRBV7-3 with TRBJ2-1, with 11 positions matching TRBD2. The trim removed 1 base at V and 3 bases at J, leaving 5 bases unmatched. The germline V gene encodes CDR1 SGHTA and CDR2 FQGTGA. The CDR3 runs to 17 residues. Here the CDR3 reads CASSLRRTSGYYNEQFF. Written as DNA, the CDR3 is TGTGCCAGCAGCTTAAGGAGGACTAGCGGGTACTACAATGAGCAGTTCTTC.

The V and J genes are TRBV9 and TRBJ2-1; 13 bases fit TRBD2. The CDR3 sequence is 15 residues long. Per germline, CDR1 SGDLS and CDR2 YYNGEE. After removal of 3 bases from V and 7 bases from J, the junction contained 4 bases not matched to a gene. DNA for the CDR3: TGTGCCAGCAGCGGCGTACTAGCGGGGGGGAATGAGCAGTTCTTC. Protein sequence: CASSGVLAGGNEQFF.

This sequence joins TRBV6-2 or TRBV6-3 and TRBJ2-1, with 7 bases matching TRBD1. CDR1 is MNHEY and CDR2 is SVGEGT in the germline V gene. Trimming took 5 bases from V and 2 from J; bases not matched to a gene: 6. This CDR3 comprises 15 residues. The CDR3 DNA sequence: TGTGCCAGCAGTAAGGGACAGCCAGCCTACAATGAGCAGTTCTTC. Its translation is CASSKGQPAYNEQFF.

The chain employs TRBV10-3 and TRBJ2-1; the match to TRBD2 covers 12 bases. The CDR3 length is 16 residues. Per germline, CDR1 ENHRY and CDR2 SYGVKD. The junction had 5 bases not matched to a gene; V was cut back by 6 bases and J by 2 bases. The CDR3 reads CAIRAGLAGTYNEQFF. CDR3 coding DNA: TGTGCCATCAGAGCAGGACTAGCGGGAACCTACAATGAGCAGTTCTTC.

The chain uses TRBV5-8 and TRBJ2-7; the match to TRBD1 covers 9 bases. The V gene's germline CDR1 is SGHTS and CDR2 YDEGEE. Germline trimming cut 4 bases from V and 4 bases from J; bases unmatched to any gene: 9. This CDR3 has 15 residues. This CDR3 is CASSPGTGLGYEQYF. CDR3 nucleotides: TGTGCCAGCAGCCCCGGGACAGGGCTAGGGTACGAGCAGTACTTC.

The chain combines TRBV6-2 or TRBV6-3 with TRBJ1-6, with TRBD1 as a possible D gene (5 bases). Trimming pared 6 bases from V and 6 bases from J, leaving 12 bases between. The CDR3 extends over 14 amino acids. Germline-derived CDR1 and CDR2 are MNHEY and SVGEGT. CDR3 protein: CASSWTGGNSPLHF. The CDR3 coding sequence is TGTGCCAGCAGCTGGACGGGGGGTAATTCACCCCTCCACTTT.

The chain combines TRBV2 with TRBJ1-2, with no clear D. The CDR3 has 14 residues. Germline-derived CDR1 and CDR2 are SNHLY and FYNNEI. V dropped 1 base and J dropped 6 bases, with 12 bases sitting between them. The CDR3 spells CASSEGIGGDGYTF. CDR3 DNA: TGTGCCAGCAGTGAAGGGATAGGAGGCGATGGCTACACCTTC.

CDR3 DNA: TGTGCCACCAGCTTGCGAGGGTGGAGGGATAGCAATCAGCCCCAGCATTTT. It yields the protein CATSLRGWRDSNQPQHF. This chain connects TRBV15 to TRBJ1-5; D gene unclear. The CDR3 has 17 amino acids. CDR1 and CDR2 from the germline V gene are LNHNV and YYDKDF (reference sequence). V lost 5 bases and J 0 bases, leaving 17 bases between the germline ends.

CDR3 residues: CASSHGGQAAFF. CDR3 nucleotides: TGCGCCAGCAGCCACGGAGGGCAGGCGGCTTTCTTT. The rearrangement links TRBV4-1 to TRBJ1-1; D ambiguous. Between the trimmed V and J ends, which lost 3 bases and 11 bases, there was a span of 13 bases. The CDR3 has 12 amino acids. The V gene's germline CDR1 is MGHRA and CDR2 YSYEKL.

This clone was observed once. The rearrangement uses TRBV23-1 and TRBJ1-2; TRBD1 matches 7 bases. TRBV23-1 is an ORF, with its function uncertain. J lost 7 bases, V lost 2 bases, and 7 bases had no gene match. The CDR3 extends over 14 amino acids. The CDR3 DNA is TGCGCCAGCAGTCAAAGGGAGACAGGGACTGGCTACACCTTC. Translated, it gives CASSQRETGTGYTF.

Here the CDR3 reads CASSFYRGTGELFF. CDR3 coding DNA: TGTGCCAGCAGTTTCTACAGGGGCACCGGGGAGCTGTTTTTT. J is TRBJ2-2 and V is TRBV6-6, with 7 bases aligning to TRBD1. V lost 4 bases, J lost 4 bases, and 3 bases stayed unmatched. The germline gives CDR1 MNHNY, CDR2 SVGAGI (reference sequence). The CDR3 loop spans 14 amino acids.

The rearrangement joins TRBV5-1 to TRBJ2-1; D perhaps matches TRBD2 (6 bases). The CDR3 runs 15 residues. The germline V and J ends were trimmed by 7 bases and 2 bases, with 16 bases remaining between them. Germline V CDR1 and CDR2: SGHRS, YFSETQ. DNA of the CDR3: TGCGCCAGCCACCCACCCGGGACTGCCTACAATGAGCAGTTCTTC. This codes for CASHPPGTAYNEQFF.

The chain combines TRBV30 with TRBJ2-2; maybe TRBD1 (6 bases). The CDR3 spans 17 residues. Between the trimmed V and J ends, which lost 4 bases and 0 bases, there was a span of 18 bases. CDR1 and CDR2 (germline): GTSNPN, SVGIG (reference sequence). CDR3 bases: TGTGCCTGGACCCCCGGGACACATCGTTCGAACACCGGGGAGCTGTTTTTT. Translated: CAWTPGTHRSNTGELFF.

The chain uses TRBV9 and TRBJ2-5, with unresolved D. The V end was cut by 3 bases, the J end by 3 bases, with 6 bases between. In germline, CDR1 is SGDLS, CDR2 YYNGEE. This CDR3 is 12 amino acids long. This chain's CDR3 is CASSGLEETQYF. In DNA, the CDR3 is TGTGCCAGCAGCGGGCTAGAAGAGACCCAGTACTTC.

V is TRBV11-2 and J is TRBJ2-7; 7 positions agree with TRBD2. Per the germline V gene, CDR1 is SGHAT and CDR2 is FQNNGV. The CDR3 loop spans 14 amino acids. Germline trimming cut 3 bases from V and 3 bases from J; bases unmatched to any gene: 5. The CDR3 reads CASSFGGGNYEQYF. The CDR3 DNA reads TGTGCCAGCAGCTTCGGGGGAGGGAACTACGAGCAGTACTTC.

V usage is TRBV6-5 and J usage is TRBJ2-7; 12 bases map to TRBD2. Germline trimming cut 7 bases from V and 6 bases from J; bases unmatched to any gene: 7. Germline values: CDR1 MNHEY, CDR2 SVGAGI. The CDR3 sequence is 14 residues long. For the CDR3, the DNA is TGTGCCAGCACCGCGACTAGCGGGAGAAGCGAGCAGTACTTC. This encodes CASTATSGRSEQYF.

This rearrangement joins TRBV5-1 to TRBJ2-3; D is ambiguous. The CDR3 covers 12 residues. Trimming left V 2 bases short and J 5 bases short, with 6 bases between. The germline gives CDR1 SGHRS, CDR2 YFSETQ. The CDR3 region has the DNA TGCGCCAGCAGCTTTAGTTTAGATACGCAGTATTTT. Amino acids: CASSFSLDTQYF. Full variable domain (outside the CDR3, taken from reference TRBV5-1 and TRBJ2-3): KAGVTQTPRYLIKTRGQQVTLSCSPISGHRSVSWYQQTPGQGLQFLFEYFSETQRNKGNFPGRFSGRQFSNSRSEMNVSTLELGDSALYLCASSFSLDTQYFGPGTRLTVL.

The chain combines TRBV6-5 with TRBJ1-2, with a tentative D call TRBD1 (6 bases). Trimming removed 2 bases from V and 4 bases from J, with 14 bases in between. The length of the CDR3 is 15 residues. The germline CDR1 and CDR2 sequences are MNHEY and SVGAGI. CDR3 nucleotide sequence: TGTGCCAGCAGTTACGGGGGGGGCAGGAGCTATGGCTACACCTTC. This sequence encodes CASSYGGGRSYGYTF.

CDR3 in DNA: TGTGCCAGCGGGGGCGACTATAGCAATCAGCCCCAGCATTTT. This gives the protein CASGGDYSNQPQHF. The genes are TRBV6-5 and TRBJ1-5; D might be TRBD1 (6 bases). The germline V gene has CDR1 MNHEY and CDR2 SVGAGI. Trimming stripped 8 bases from V and 0 bases from J, with 11 bases between. The CDR3 spans 14 residues.

The gene calls are TRBV30 and TRBJ2-7, with 10 bases lining up with TRBD2. CDR1 is GTSNPN and CDR2 is SVGIG in the germline V gene (reference sequence). V was pared by 2 bases and J by 4 bases, with 8 bases of the junction left unmatched. CDR3 length: 15 residues. The CDR3 DNA follows: TGTGCCTGGAGTCCAGACGGACTAGCGGAATACGAGCAGTACTTC. Protein: CAWSPDGLAEYEQYF.

This chain links TRBV25-1 with TRBJ2-1, with D perhaps TRBD1 (5 bases). Trimming cost V 5 bases and J 1 base, with 15 bases left between them. Germline CDR1 reads MGHDK; CDR2 reads SYGVNS. The CDR3 spans 16 residues. The CDR3 DNA is TGTGCCAGCAGTCCCAGTGGGGCTGGGTCCTACAATGAGCAGTTCTTC. This sequence encodes CASSPSGAGSYNEQFF.